One sample yielded the 32 T cell receptor beta chains listed below, sequenced in a study of T-cell reconstitution after alpha-beta-depleted transplantation in children. Unique molecular identifiers were used in preparing the TCRbeta library. TCRdb re-derived calls from the PCR reads in MiXCR, one entry per CDR3 protein. The sample shows over 400,000 distinct CDR3 sequences, under 15% of them seen only once. The specimen comprised PBMCs from the stem cell graft donor, sampled from the stem cell graft. Receptors were obtained from a human donor who donated a stem cell graft to a child with combined immunodeficiency.

V is TRBV27 and J is TRBJ2-2; 12 nucleotides agree with TRBD2. The trim removed 6 bases at V and 1 base at J, leaving 18 bases unmatched. Germline values: CDR1 MNHEY, CDR2 SMNVEV (reference sequence). CDR3 length equals 21 residues. The DNA of the CDR3 is TGTGCCAGCAGCCTTAAGGGGACAGGTAGACTAGCGGGAGAGAACACCGGGGAGCTGTTTTTT. This gives the protein CASSLKGTGRLAGENTGELFF.

This clonotype was picked up a small number of times. The rearrangement joins TRBV12-5 to TRBJ2-4; 9 nucleotides line up with TRBD1. V was pared by 5 bases and J by 5 bases, with 4 bases of the junction left unmatched. The germline gives CDR1 LGHNT, CDR2 FRNRAP. This CDR3 is built from 14 residues. The CDR3 DNA sequence: TGTGCTAGTGGTGTCCGGGACAGGGAAAACATTCAGTACTTC. Protein product: CASGVRDRENIQYF.

This clonotype came up many times. This chain joins TRBV6-2 or TRBV6-3 and TRBJ2-7; 11 bases line up with TRBD2. V lost 6 bases to trimming and J lost 3 bases; unmatched junction nucleotides: 7. The CDR3 length is 15 residues. Germline assignment: CDR1 MNHEY and CDR2 SVGEGT. The CDR3 nucleotides are TGTGCCAGCAGCCTACAACTAGCGGGAGTCTACGAGCAGTACTTC. Translated, it gives CASSLQLAGVYEQYF.

This clonotype has just a few counts. The chain recombines TRBV6-1 with TRBJ1-3; unclear D gene. The CDR3 runs to 16 residues. The V end was cut by 3 bases, the J end by 3 bases, with 15 bases between. The germline gives CDR1 MNHNS, CDR2 SASEGT. The CDR3 region has the DNA TGTGCCAGCAGTGAGGATGGGAGAGGATTTGGAAACACCATATATTTT. Encoded protein: CASSEDGRGFGNTIYF.

This clonotype was seen many times. The V call is TRBV29-1, the J call TRBJ2-1; no firm D call. Germline V lookup: CDR1 SQVTM, CDR2 ANQGSEA. The CDR3 spans 15 residues. Trimming shortened V by 4 bases and J by 6 bases, and 19 bases separated the two germline ends. CDR3 in amino acids: CSVGGVSSAGNEQFF. For the CDR3, the DNA is TGCAGCGTTGGAGGTGTTAGCTCGGCTGGCAATGAGCAGTTCTTC.

This clonotype has ten or more counts. The genes are TRBV29-1 and TRBJ2-1; 11 nucleotides line up with TRBD2. In germline, CDR1 is SQVTM, CDR2 ANQGSEA. The CDR3 sequence is 14 residues long. J lost 4 bases, V lost 6 bases, and 5 bases had no gene match. CDR3 residues: CSVTRTSGYNEQFF. The CDR3 DNA reads as TGCAGCGTAACTCGGACTAGCGGGTACAATGAGCAGTTCTTC.

This clonotype was detected a few times. The chain carries TRBV7-9 and TRBJ2-1; D is possibly TRBD1 (6 bases). V dropped 5 bases and J dropped 4 bases, with 24 bases sitting between them. The CDR3 sequence is 18 residues long. In germline, CDR1 is SEHNR, CDR2 FQNEAQ (reference sequence). The CDR3 is CASSPRVIGQGFYNEQFF. CDR3 coding DNA: TGTGCCAGCAGCCCGAGGGTCATCGGGCAGGGGTTTTACAATGAGCAGTTCTTC.

This clonotype was found a few times. The rearrangement links TRBV2 to TRBJ2-2; 9 nucleotides match TRBD1. Germline loops: CDR1 SNHLY, CDR2 FYNNEI. Trimming removed 6 bases from V and 0 bases from J; junction bases left unmatched: 8. The CDR3 runs to 17 residues. The chain's CDR3 is CASRADRGISNTGELFF. The CDR3 coding sequence is TGTGCCAGCAGGGCCGACAGGGGGATCTCGAACACCGGGGAGCTGTTTTTT.

There are a few counts of this clonotype. The chain combines TRBV5-1 with TRBJ2-1; D unclear. This CDR3 spans 15 amino acids. Trimming cost V 4 bases and J 0 bases, with 11 bases left between them. Germline V gene lookup returns CDR1 SGHRS and CDR2 YFSETQ. The CDR3 protein is CASSATSSSYNEQFF. CDR3 in DNA: TGCGCCAGCAGCGCGACATCCAGCTCCTACAATGAGCAGTTCTTC.

The chain combines TRBV20-1 with TRBJ2-1; possible D gene TRBD2, 6 bases. This CDR3 region has 15 residues. V was clipped by 5 bases and J by 8 bases, with 22 bases between them. Germline V CDR1 and CDR2: DFQATT, SNEGSKA (reference sequence). The CDR3 spells CSAPFSGASWDEQFF. The CDR3 coding sequence is TGCAGTGCTCCTTTTAGCGGAGCCTCTTGGGATGAGCAGTTCTTC.

This clonotype was counted a few times. The chain couples TRBV2 to TRBJ1-2; possible D gene TRBD1, 6 bases. Germline CDR1 is SNHLY and CDR2 is FYNNEI. This CDR3 is built from 16 residues. Trimming took 2 bases from V and 5 from J, leaving 18 bases between them. DNA of the CDR3: TGTGCCAGCAGTGAAAAATGGGGGGGCCAATGGTATGGCTACACCTTC. Encoded protein: CASSEKWGGQWYGYTF.

This chain connects TRBV28 to TRBJ2-3; 10 positions match TRBD1. Unmatched junction bases numbered 8, after V lost 4 bases and J lost 4 bases. CDR3 length equals 16 residues. Germline V CDR1 and CDR2: MDHEN, SYDVKM. Here the CDR3 reads CASSYQTGGAADTQYF. The CDR3, as DNA: TGTGCCAGCAGTTACCAGACAGGGGGCGCCGCAGATACGCAGTATTTT.

The chain joins TRBV6-2 or TRBV6-3 to TRBJ2-3, with 14 bases identical to TRBD2. V was clipped by 0 bases and J by 4 bases; unmatched bases: 3. Germline V CDR1 and CDR2: MNHEY, SVGEGT. The CDR3 loop spans 17 amino acids. Here the CDR3 DNA reads TGTGCCAGCAGTTACTCGGGACTAGCGGGAGATTCAGATACGCAGTATTTT. This translates into CASSYSGLAGDSDTQYF.

The rearrangement links TRBV7-8 to TRBJ2-7; D might be TRBD1 or TRBD2, each matching 5 bases. Germline CDR1 and CDR2: SGHVS and FQNEAQ. The CDR3 spans 15 residues. V gave up 1 base and J gave up 3 bases, with 13 bases separating them. For the CDR3, the DNA is TGTGCCAGCAGCTTAGTGAGGGGAAAAAACTACGAGCAGTACTTC. This encodes CASSLVRGKNYEQYF.

This clonotype was picked up a small number of times. The chain links TRBV9 to TRBJ2-3; D not resolved. Germline V gene lookup returns CDR1 SGDLS and CDR2 YYNGEE. V dropped 1 base and J dropped 2 bases, with 11 bases sitting between them. This CDR3 comprises 15 residues. The CDR3 sequence is CASSVPEAVTDTQYF. The CDR3 DNA reads as TGTGCCAGCAGCGTACCTGAGGCAGTCACAGATACGCAGTATTTT.

Only a few counts were recorded for this clonotype. This chain connects TRBV15 to TRBJ1-4; weak D call: TRBD1 (5 bases). Germline CDR1 is LNHNV and CDR2 is YYDKDF (reference sequence). There are 14 residues in the CDR3. Trimming shortened V by 4 bases and J by 7 bases, and 13 bases separated the two germline ends. CDR3 sequence (DNA): TGTGCCACCAGCACTAGCCCTGGGGGTGAAAAACTGTTTTTT. This translates into CATSTSPGGEKLFF.

The chain combines TRBV6-2 or TRBV6-3 with TRBJ2-1, with D perhaps TRBD2 (5 bases). The CDR3 sequence is 15 residues long. The V end was cut by 4 bases, the J end by 2 bases, with 12 bases between. Germline assignment: CDR1 MNHEY and CDR2 SVGEGT. For the CDR3, the DNA is TGTGCCAGCAGTTGGAGCGGATACACCTACAATGAGCAGTTCTTC. This encodes CASSWSGYTYNEQFF.

The chain combines TRBV7-2 with TRBJ2-7, with 8 positions matching TRBD1. Germline V lookup: CDR1 SGHTA, CDR2 FQGNSA. After removal of 6 bases from V and 2 bases from J, the junction contained 9 bases not matched to a gene. The CDR3 has 15 amino acids. The CDR3 sequence: CASSLRGQVTYEQYF. In DNA, the CDR3 is TGTGCCAGCAGTCTCCGGGGACAGGTAACCTACGAGCAGTACTTC. Based on the CDR3 plus reference TRBV7-2 and TRBJ2-7, the full variable domain is GAGVSQSPSNKVTEKGKDVELRCDPISGHTALYWYRQSLGQGLEFLIYFQGNSAPDKSGLPSDRFSAERTGGSVSTLTIQRTQQEDSAVYLCASSLRGQVTYEQYFGPGTRLTVT.

This sequence joins TRBV4-3 and TRBJ2-6; possible D gene TRBD2, 5 bases. This CDR3 spans 19 amino acids. The germline V and J ends were trimmed by 4 bases and 0 bases, with 19 bases remaining between them. In germline, CDR1 is LGHNA, CDR2 YSLEER. Here the CDR3 DNA reads TGCGCCAGCAGCCGAGTTCCGCTGGAGGTGGGCTCTGGGGCCAACGTCCTGACTTTC. It yields the protein CASSRVPLEVGSGANVLTF.

This clonotype was seen repeatedly, ten times or more. The J gene is TRBJ2-5, the V gene TRBV27; D could derive from TRBD1 or TRBD2 (5 bases each). V gave up 6 bases and J gave up 4 bases, with 18 bases separating them. The germline V gene encodes CDR1 MNHEY and CDR2 SMNVEV (reference sequence). The CDR3 sequence is 15 residues long. CDR3 protein: CASSFRAGRGETQYF. The CDR3 bases are TGTGCCAGCAGCTTTAGGGCAGGGAGAGGAGAGACCCAGTACTTC.

This clonotype was counted a few times. The V call is TRBV20-1, the J call TRBJ2-7; perhaps TRBD2 as D (5 bases). Between the trimmed V and J ends, which lost 6 bases and 3 bases, there was a span of 9 bases. The CDR3 is 11 residues long. Looked up from germline, CDR1 is DFQATT and CDR2 is SNEGSKA (reference sequence). The CDR3 loop reads CSAEGVYEQYF. For the CDR3, the DNA is TGCAGTGCCGAGGGAGTCTACGAGCAGTACTTC.

This clonotype turned up a few times. The chain recombines TRBV20-1 with TRBJ2-1; either TRBD1 or TRBD2 may supply D (5 bases each). This CDR3 comprises 15 residues. Looked up from germline, CDR1 is DFQATT and CDR2 is SNEGSKA (reference sequence). Trimming removed 6 bases at V and 0 bases at J, with 15 bases between. The CDR3 loop reads CSARRRGVSYNEQFF. The CDR3 nucleotides are TGCAGTGCCCGCCGCCGGGGCGTCTCCTACAATGAGCAGTTCTTC.

This sequence joins TRBV7-2 and TRBJ2-5, with D hard to call. The germline CDR1 and CDR2 sequences are SGHTA and FQGNSA. Trimming removed 5 bases from V and 5 bases from J, with 15 bases in between. The CDR3 sequence is 14 residues long. As DNA, the CDR3 is TGTGCCAGCAGCACAACGACCCGGTTGGAGACCCAGTACTTC. This gives the protein CASSTTTRLETQYF.

This clonotype has a count of ten or more. The V gene is TRBV12-3 or TRBV12-4, the J gene TRBJ2-1; 9 bases align to TRBD1. Trimming at V came to 5 bases and at J to 3 bases, leaving 11 bases not matched to a gene. This CDR3 has 17 amino acids. This chain's CDR3 is CASSPKREDRGYNEQFF. DNA for the CDR3: TGTGCCAGCAGTCCAAAACGGGAGGACAGGGGCTACAATGAGCAGTTCTTC.

This clonotype occurred a few times. The chain joins TRBV28 to TRBJ1-5, with D maybe TRBD1 (6 bases). The CDR3 spans 15 residues. The germline V gene has CDR1 MDHEN and CDR2 SYDVKM. Trimming removed 3 bases from V and 3 bases from J, with 12 bases in between. In DNA form, the CDR3 reads TGTGCCAGCAGTTTCCCAGGGGACGTCAATCAGCCCCAGCATTTT. Its protein is CASSFPGDVNQPQHF.

This clonotype was counted between two and nine times. This rearrangement joins TRBV24-1 to TRBJ2-2; 7 bases are a match to TRBD2. Germline V gives CDR1 KGHDR, CDR2 SFDVKD. V dropped 3 bases and J dropped 3; count of bases not matched to a gene: 9. This CDR3 region has 17 residues. CDR3 loop: CATSDLRTRGDTGELFF. Here the CDR3 DNA reads TGTGCCACCAGTGATCTACGGACTAGGGGTGACACCGGGGAGCTGTTTTTT.

The V gene is TRBV12-3 or TRBV12-4, the J gene TRBJ2-7; 8 positions agree with TRBD2. Trimming cost V 5 bases and J 3 bases; bases outside gene matches: 18. This CDR3 has 18 amino acids. The CDR3, as DNA: TGTGCCAGCAGTCAGGCGTCTTTAAGGACTAGCAAAAACTACGAGCAGTACTTC. Encoded protein: CASSQASLRTSKNYEQYF.

This clonotype was recorded a few times. This chain connects TRBV7-9 to TRBJ2-3, with 10 bases aligning to TRBD2. The V segment lost 4 bases and the J segment 8 bases; nucleotides outside the gene matches: 12. This CDR3 is 16 amino acids long. From germline, CDR1 is SEHNR and CDR2 FQNEAQ (reference sequence). The DNA of the CDR3 is TGTGCCAGCAGCTGGGATCCGGGACTAGCGTCTCCTACGCAGTATTTT. Translated, it gives CASSWDPGLASPTQYF.

This clonotype was counted a few times. The chain couples TRBV7-8 to TRBJ1-1, with D perhaps TRBD1 (5 bases). This CDR3 is 16 amino acids long. Trimming took 7 bases from V and 3 from J, leaving 21 bases between them. In germline, CDR1 is SGHVS, CDR2 FQNEAQ. CDR3 DNA: TGTGCCAGCACCCTAGAACCCCCACAGGTAGACACTGAAGCTTTCTTT. Its protein product is CASTLEPPQVDTEAFF. The full variable domain, in which reference TRBV7-8 and TRBJ1-1 provide the parts outside the CDR3, is GAGVSQSPRYKVAKRGQDVALRCDPISGHVSLFWYQQALGQGPEFLTYFQNEAQLDKSGLPSDRFFAERPEGSVSTLKIQRTQQEDSAVYLCASTLEPPQVDTEAFFGQGTRLTVV.

This rearrangement joins TRBV12-3 or TRBV12-4 to TRBJ2-1, with TRBD2 as a possible D gene (6 bases). The CDR3 loop spans 14 amino acids. Trimming removed 8 bases from V and 3 bases from J, with 14 bases in between. This CDR3 is CASAGTSDYNEQFF. The CDR3 nucleotides read TGTGCCAGCGCCGGGACTTCCGACTACAATGAGCAGTTCTTC.

This clonotype was counted at least ten times. The chain uses TRBV12-3 or TRBV12-4 and TRBJ2-5; D is tentatively TRBD1 or TRBD2 (6 bases each). The CDR3 extends over 14 amino acids. Deletions cut 1 base from V and 2 bases from J, with 8 bases between. As DNA, the CDR3 is TGTGCCAGCAGTTTAGAGGGGGGACAAGAGACCCAGTACTTC. This sequence encodes CASSLEGGQETQYF.

Ten or more counts support this clonotype. In DNA form, the CDR3 reads TGTGCCACCAGCAGAGATTGGGCGAACACTGAAGCTTTCTTT. It yields the protein CATSRDWANTEAFF. The chain employs TRBV15 and TRBJ1-1; D remains unclear. This CDR3 region has 14 residues. Trimming pared 0 bases from V and 1 base from J, leaving 6 bases between. Germline assignment: CDR1 LNHNV and CDR2 YYDKDF (reference sequence).